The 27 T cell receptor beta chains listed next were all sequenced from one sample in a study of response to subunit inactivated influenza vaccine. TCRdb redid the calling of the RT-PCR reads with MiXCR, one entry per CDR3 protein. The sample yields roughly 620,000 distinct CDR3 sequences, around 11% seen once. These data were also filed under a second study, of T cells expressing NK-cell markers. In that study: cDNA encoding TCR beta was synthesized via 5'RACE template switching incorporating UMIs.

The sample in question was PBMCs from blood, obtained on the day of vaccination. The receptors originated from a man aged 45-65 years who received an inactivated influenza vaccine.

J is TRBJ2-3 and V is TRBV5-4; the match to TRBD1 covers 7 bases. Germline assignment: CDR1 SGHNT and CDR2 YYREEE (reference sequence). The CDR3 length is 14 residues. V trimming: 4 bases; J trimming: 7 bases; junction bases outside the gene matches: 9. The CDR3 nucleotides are TGTGCCAGCAGCGCCTACAGGGGTCGAAATACGCAGTATTTT. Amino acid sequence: CASSAYRGRNTQYF.

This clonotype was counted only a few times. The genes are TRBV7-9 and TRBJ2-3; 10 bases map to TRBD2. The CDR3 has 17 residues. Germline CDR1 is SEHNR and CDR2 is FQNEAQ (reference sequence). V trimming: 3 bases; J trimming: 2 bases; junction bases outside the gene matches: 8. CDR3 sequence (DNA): TGTGCCAGCAGCTTCACAGCACTAGCGGGATTCACAGATACGCAGTATTTT. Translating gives CASSFTALAGFTDTQYF.

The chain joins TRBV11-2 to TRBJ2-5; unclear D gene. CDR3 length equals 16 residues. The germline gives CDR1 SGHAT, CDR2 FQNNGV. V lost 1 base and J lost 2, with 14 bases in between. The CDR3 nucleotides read TGTGCCAGCAGCTTAGTGGTTAGCCTTACTCAAGAGACCCAGTACTTC. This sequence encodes CASSLVVSLTQETQYF.

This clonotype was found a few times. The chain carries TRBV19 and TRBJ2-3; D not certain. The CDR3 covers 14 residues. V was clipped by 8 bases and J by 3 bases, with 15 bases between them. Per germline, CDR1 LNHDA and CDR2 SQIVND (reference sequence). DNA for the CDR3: TGTGCCAGTGATTTCGGCGGTATAACAGATACGCAGTATTTT. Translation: CASDFGGITDTQYF.

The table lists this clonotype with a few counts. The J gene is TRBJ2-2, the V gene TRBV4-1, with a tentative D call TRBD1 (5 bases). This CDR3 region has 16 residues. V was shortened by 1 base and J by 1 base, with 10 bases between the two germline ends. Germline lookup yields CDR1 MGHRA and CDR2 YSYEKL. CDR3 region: CASSQGGRVNTGELFF. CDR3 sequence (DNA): TGCGCCAGCAGCCAAGGAGGCAGGGTGAACACCGGGGAGCTGTTTTTT.

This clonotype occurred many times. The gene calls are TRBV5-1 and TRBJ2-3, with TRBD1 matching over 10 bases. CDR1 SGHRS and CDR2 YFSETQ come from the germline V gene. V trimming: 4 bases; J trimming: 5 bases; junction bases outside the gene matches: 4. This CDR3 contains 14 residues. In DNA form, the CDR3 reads TGCGCCAGCAGCACGGGACAGGGGTTAGATACGCAGTATTTT. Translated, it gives CASSTGQGLDTQYF.

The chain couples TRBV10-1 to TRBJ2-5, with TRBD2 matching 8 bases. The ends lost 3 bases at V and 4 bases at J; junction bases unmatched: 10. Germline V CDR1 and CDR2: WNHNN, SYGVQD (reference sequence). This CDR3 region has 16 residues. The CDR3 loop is CASSDRRTSPGETQYF. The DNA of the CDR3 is TGCGCCAGCAGTGACCGAAGGACTAGCCCTGGAGAGACCCAGTACTTC.

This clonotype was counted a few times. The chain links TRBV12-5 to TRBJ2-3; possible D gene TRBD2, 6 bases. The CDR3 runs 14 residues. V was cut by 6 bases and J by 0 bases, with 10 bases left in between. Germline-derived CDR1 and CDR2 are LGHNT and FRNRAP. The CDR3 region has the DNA TGTGCTAGTGGGACCGGGACTAGCACAGATACGCAGTATTTT. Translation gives CASGTGTSTDTQYF. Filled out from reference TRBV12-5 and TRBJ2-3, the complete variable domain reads DARVTQTPRHKVTEMGQEVTMRCQPILGHNTVFWYRQTMMQGLELLAYFRNRAPLDDSGMPKDRFSAEMPDATLATLKIQPSEPRDSAVYFCASGTGTSTDTQYFGPGTRLTVL.

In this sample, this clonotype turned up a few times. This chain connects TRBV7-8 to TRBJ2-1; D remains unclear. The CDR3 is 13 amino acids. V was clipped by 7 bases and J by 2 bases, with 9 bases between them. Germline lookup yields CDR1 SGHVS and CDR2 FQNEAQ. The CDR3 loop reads CASNSGPYNEQFF. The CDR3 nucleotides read TGTGCCAGCAATTCAGGTCCCTACAATGAGCAGTTCTTC.

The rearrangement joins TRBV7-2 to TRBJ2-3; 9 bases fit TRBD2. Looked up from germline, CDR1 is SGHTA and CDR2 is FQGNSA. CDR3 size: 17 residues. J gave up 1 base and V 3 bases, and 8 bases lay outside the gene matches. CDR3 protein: CASSFNSGSFGTDTQYF. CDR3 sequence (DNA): TGTGCCAGCAGCTTCAATAGCGGGAGTTTCGGCACAGATACGCAGTATTTT.

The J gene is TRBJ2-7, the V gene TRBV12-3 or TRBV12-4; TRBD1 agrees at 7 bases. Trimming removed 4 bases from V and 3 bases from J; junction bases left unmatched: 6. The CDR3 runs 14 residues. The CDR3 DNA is TGTGCCAGCAGTTCCGAGGGACAGTACTACGAGCAGTACTTC. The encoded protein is CASSSEGQYYEQYF.

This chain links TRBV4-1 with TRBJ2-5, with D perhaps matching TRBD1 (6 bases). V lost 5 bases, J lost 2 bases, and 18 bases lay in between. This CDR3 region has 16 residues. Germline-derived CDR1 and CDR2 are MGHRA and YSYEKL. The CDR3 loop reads CASSYPGTSRQETQYF. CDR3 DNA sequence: TGCGCCAGCAGCTACCCCGGGACATCAAGACAAGAGACCCAGTACTTC.

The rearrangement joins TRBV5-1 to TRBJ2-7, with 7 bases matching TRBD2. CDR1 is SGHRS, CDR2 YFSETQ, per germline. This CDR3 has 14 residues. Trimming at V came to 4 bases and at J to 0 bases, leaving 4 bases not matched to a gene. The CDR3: CASSQLASSYEQYF. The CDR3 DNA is TGCGCCAGCAGCCAACTAGCGTCCTCCTACGAGCAGTACTTC.

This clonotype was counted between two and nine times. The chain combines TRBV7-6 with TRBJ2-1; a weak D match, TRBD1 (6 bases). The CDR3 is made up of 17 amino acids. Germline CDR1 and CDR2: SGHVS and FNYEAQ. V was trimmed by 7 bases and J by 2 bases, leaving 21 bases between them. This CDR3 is CASTLMGAVSTYNEQFF. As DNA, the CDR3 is TGTGCCAGCACCCTGATGGGGGCCGTATCAACCTACAATGAGCAGTTCTTC. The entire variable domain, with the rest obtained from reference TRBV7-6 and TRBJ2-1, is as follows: GAGVSQSPRYKVTKRGQDVALRCDPISGHVSLYWYRQALGQGPEFLTYFNYEAQQDKSGLPNDRFSAERPEGSISTLTIQRTEQRDSAMYRCASTLMGAVSTYNEQFFGPGTRLTVL.

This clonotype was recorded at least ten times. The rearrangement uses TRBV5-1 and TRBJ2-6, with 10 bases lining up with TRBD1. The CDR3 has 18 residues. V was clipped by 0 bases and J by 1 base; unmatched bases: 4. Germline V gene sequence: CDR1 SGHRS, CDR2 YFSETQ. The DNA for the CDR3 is TGCGCCAGCAGCTTGGTGACAGGGGGCGCGTCTGGGGCCAACGTCCTGACTTTC. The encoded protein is CASSLVTGGASGANVLTF.

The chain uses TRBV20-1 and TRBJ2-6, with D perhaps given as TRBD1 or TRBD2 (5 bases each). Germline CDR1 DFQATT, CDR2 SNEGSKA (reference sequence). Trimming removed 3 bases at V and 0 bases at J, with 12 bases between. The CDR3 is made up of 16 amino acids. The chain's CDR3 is CSASRDADSGANVLTF. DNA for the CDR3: TGCAGTGCTAGTCGGGACGCCGACTCTGGGGCCAACGTCCTGACTTTC.

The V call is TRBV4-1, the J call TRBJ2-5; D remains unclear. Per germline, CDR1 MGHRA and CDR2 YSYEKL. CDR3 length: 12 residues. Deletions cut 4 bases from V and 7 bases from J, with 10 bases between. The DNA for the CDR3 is TGCGCCAGCAGCCGGCCAATGGGGACCCAGTACTTC. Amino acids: CASSRPMGTQYF.

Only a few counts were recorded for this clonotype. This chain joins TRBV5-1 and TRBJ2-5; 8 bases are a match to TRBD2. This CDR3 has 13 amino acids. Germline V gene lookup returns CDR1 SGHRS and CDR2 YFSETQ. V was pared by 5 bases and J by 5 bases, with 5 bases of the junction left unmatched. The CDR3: CASRAGAGETQYF. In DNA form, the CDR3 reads TGCGCCAGCAGAGCGGGAGCAGGGGAGACCCAGTACTTC.

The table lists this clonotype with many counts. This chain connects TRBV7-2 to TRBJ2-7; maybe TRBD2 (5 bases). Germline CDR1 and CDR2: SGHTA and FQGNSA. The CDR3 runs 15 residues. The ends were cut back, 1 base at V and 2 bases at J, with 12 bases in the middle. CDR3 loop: CASSLGTGSTYEQYF. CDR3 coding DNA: TGTGCCAGCAGCTTAGGGACTGGATCCACCTACGAGCAGTACTTC.

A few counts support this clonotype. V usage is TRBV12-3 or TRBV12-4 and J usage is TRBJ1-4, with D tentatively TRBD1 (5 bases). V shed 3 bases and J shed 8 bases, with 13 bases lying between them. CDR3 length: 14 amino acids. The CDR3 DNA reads TGTGCCAGCAGTTTCGGGGGACGGTACGAAAAACTGTTTTTT. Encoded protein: CASSFGGRYEKLFF.

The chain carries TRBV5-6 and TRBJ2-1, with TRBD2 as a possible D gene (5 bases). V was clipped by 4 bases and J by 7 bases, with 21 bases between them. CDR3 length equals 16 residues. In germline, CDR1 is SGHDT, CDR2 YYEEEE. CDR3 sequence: CASSGIPDGVRNEQFF. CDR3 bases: TGTGCCAGCAGCGGGATACCCGACGGGGTGAGGAATGAGCAGTTCTTC.

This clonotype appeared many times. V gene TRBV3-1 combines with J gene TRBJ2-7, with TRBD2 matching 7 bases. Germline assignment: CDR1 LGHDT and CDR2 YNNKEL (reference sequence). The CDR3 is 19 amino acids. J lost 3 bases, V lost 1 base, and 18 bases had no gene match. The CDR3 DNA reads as TGTGCCAGCAGCCAAGCTACGGTCGGGGGACCCCGGGGGGACTACGAGCAGTACTTC. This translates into CASSQATVGGPRGDYEQYF.

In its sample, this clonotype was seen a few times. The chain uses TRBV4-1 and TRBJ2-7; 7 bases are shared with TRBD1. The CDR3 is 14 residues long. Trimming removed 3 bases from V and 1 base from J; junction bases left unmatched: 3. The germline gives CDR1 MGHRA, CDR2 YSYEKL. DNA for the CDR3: TGCGCCAGCAGCCACAGGGACAGTTCCTACGAGCAGTACTTC. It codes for CASSHRDSSYEQYF.

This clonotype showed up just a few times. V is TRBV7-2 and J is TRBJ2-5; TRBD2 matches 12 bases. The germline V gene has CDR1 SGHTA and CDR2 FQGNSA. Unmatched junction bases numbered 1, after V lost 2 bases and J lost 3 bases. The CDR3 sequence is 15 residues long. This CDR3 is CASSLPSGGEETQYF. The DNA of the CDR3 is TGTGCCAGCAGCTTACCTAGCGGGGGGGAAGAGACCCAGTACTTC.

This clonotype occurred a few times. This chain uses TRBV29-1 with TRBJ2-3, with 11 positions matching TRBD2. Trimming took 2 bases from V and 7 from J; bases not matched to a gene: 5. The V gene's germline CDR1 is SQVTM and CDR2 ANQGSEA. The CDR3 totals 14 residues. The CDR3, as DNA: TGCAGCGTTGAAAGGGCTAGCGGGAGGTATACGCAGTATTTT. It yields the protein CSVERASGRYTQYF.

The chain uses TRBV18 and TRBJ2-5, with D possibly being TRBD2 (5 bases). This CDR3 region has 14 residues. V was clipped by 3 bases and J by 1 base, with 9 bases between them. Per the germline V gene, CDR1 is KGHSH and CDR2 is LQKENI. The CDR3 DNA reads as TGTGCCAGCTCACCGGGAGACACCCAAGAGACCCAGTACTTC. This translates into CASSPGDTQETQYF.

The CDR3 bases are TGTGCCACCCAAGGGGGAGTTAGCTCTGGAAACACCATATATTTT. This encodes CATQGGVSSGNTIYF. The chain recombines TRBV10-3 with TRBJ1-3; a weak D match, TRBD1 (6 bases). Germline V gene data show CDR1 as ENHRY and CDR2 as SYGVKD. V was clipped by 10 bases and J by 0 bases, with 16 bases between them. The CDR3 is 15 residues long.